This T cell receptor beta chain was sequenced during a study of T cell responses to AZD1222 COVID-19 vaccine. A note on this clone: Its target is not known.

Findings and limits, study-wide: Repertoires were obtained only post-peak T cell response.

Trimming removed 3 bases at V and 0 bases at J, with 8 bases between. The CDR3 spans 14 residues. Germline CDR1 MDHEN, CDR2 SYDVKM. TCRdb's table, derived via immunoSEQ multiplex PCR, lists solely in-frame clones and lacks some. The sample lists 150,000 to 200,000 clones; around nine tenths were seen once. This specimen consisted of peripheral blood, obtained on day 0 of AZD1222 vaccination. This chain links TRBV28 with TRBJ1-2; no firm D call. The receptor was isolated from an adult in good health. The CDR3 protein is CASSFLRSNYGYTF. CDR3 nucleotide sequence: TGTGCCAGCAGTTTTTTGAGGTCTAACTATGGCTACACCTTC.